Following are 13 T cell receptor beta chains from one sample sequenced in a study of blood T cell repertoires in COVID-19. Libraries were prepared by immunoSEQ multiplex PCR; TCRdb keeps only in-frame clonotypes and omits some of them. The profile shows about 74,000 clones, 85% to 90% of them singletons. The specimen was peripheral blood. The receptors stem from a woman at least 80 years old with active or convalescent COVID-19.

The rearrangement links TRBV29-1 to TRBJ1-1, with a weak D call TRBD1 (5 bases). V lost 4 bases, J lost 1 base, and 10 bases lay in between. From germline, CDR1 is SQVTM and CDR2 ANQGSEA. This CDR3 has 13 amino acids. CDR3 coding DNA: TGCAGCGTTGGGCGGGGGTCGAACACTGAAGCTTTCTTT. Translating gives CSVGRGSNTEAFF.

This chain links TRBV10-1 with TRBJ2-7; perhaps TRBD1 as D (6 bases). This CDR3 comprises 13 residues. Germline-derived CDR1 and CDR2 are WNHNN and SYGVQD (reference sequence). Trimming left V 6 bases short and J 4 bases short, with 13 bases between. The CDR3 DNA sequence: TGCGCCAGCAGCCCGGGACACCTATACGAGCAGTACTTC. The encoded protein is CASSPGHLYEQYF.

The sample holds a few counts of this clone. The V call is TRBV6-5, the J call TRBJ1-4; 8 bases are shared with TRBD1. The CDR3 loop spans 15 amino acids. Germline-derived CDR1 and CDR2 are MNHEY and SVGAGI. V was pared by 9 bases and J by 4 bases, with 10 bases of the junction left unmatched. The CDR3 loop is CARNYPGQVNEKLFF. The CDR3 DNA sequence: TGTGCCAGGAATTATCCGGGACAGGTTAATGAAAAACTGTTTTTT.

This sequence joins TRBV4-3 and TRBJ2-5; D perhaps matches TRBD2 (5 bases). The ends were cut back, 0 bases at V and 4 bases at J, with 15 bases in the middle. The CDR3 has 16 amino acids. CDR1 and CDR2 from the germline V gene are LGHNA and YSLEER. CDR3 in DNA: TGCGCCAGCAGCCAAGAAGGAGGAAGGAGCGGAGAGACCCAGTACTTC. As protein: CASSQEGGRSGETQYF.

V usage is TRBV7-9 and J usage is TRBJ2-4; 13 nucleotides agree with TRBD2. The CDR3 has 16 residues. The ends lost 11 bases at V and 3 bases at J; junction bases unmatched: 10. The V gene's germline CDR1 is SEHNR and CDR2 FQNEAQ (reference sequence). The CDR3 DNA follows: TGTGCCGGCGAACTAGCGGGAGGGCCGGGCAAAAACATTCAGTACTTC. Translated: CAGELAGGPGKNIQYF.

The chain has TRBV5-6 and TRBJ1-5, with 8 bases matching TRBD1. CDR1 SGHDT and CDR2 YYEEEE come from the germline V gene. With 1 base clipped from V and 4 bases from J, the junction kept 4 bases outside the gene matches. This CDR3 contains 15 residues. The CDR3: CASSLIGQGNQPQHF. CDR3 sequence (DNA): TGTGCCAGCAGCTTGATTGGACAGGGAAATCAGCCCCAGCATTTT.

The chain's CDR3 is CASSALDNSPLHF. The CDR3 DNA is TGTGCCAGCAGTGCGCTCGATAATTCACCCCTCCACTTT. The chain couples TRBV27 to TRBJ1-6, with no clear D. Trimming stripped 5 bases from V and 5 bases from J, with 7 bases between. Germline V gene sequence: CDR1 MNHEY, CDR2 SMNVEV (reference sequence). The CDR3 covers 13 residues.

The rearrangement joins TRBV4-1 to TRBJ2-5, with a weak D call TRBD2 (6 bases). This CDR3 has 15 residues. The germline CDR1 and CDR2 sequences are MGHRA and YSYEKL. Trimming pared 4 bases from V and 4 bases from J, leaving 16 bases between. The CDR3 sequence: CASSLVASVRETQYF. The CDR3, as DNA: TGCGCCAGCAGCCTAGTGGCTAGCGTTAGAGAGACCCAGTACTTC.

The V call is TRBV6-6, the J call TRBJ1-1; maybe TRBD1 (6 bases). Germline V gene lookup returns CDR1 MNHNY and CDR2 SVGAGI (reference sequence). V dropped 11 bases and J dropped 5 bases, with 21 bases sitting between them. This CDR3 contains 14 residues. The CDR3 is CAGTRSGEGTEAFF. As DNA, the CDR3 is TGTGCCGGAACCAGATCAGGGGAGGGGACTGAAGCTTTCTTT.

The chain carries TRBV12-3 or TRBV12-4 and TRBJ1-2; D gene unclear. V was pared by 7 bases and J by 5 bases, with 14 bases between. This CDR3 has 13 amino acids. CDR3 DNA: TGTGCCAGCACCCTCAATCGGTGGTATGGCTACACCTTC. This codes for CASTLNRWYGYTF.

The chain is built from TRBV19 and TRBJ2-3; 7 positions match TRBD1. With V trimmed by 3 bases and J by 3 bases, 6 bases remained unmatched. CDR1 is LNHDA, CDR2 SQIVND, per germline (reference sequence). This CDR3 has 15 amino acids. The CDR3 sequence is CASSIWTGYTDTQYF. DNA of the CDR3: TGTGCCAGTAGTATCTGGACAGGCTATACAGATACGCAGTATTTT.

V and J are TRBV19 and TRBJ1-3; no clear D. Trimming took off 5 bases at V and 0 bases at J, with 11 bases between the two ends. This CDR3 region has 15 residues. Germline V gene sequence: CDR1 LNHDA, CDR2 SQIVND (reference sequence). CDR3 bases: TGTGCCAGTAGTCCACAGACACCCTCTGGAAACACCATATATTTT. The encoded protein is CASSPQTPSGNTIYF.

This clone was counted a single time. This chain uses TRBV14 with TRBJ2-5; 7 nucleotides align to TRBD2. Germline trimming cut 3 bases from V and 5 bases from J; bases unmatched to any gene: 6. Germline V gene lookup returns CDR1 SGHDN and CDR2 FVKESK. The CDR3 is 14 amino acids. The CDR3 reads CASSQELARETQYF. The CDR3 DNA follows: TGTGCCAGCAGCCAGGAACTAGCGCGGGAGACCCAGTACTTC.